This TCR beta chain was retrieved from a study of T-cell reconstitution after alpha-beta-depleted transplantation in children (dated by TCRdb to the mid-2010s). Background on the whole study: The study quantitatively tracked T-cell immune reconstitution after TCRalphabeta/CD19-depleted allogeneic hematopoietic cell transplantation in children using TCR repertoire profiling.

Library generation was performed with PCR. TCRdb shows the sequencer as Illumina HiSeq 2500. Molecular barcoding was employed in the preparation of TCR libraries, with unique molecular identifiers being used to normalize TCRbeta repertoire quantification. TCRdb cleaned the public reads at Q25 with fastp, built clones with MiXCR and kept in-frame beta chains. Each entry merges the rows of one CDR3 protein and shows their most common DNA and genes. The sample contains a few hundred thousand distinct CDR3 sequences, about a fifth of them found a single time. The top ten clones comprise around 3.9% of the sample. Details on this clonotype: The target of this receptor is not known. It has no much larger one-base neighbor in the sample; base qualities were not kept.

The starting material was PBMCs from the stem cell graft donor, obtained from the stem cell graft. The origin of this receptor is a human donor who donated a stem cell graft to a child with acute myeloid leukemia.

The CDR3: CASTYNRPETQYF. The nucleotide sequence is TGTGCCAGCACCTACAATCGACCAGAGACCCAGTACTTC. The V and J segments used are TRBV12-3 or TRBV12-4 and TRBJ2-5, with the identity of the D gene unclear. Counted from cysteine to phenylalanine, this CDR3 has 13 amino acids. Only the CDR3 DNA stays, 39 bases, in frame from base 1. Deletion took 7 bases off V and 4 bases off J, with a span of 13 bases between the germline ends.